This T cell receptor beta chain was profiled in a study of blood T cells in healthy people across ages. Whole-study results and caveats: There were more naive CD4+ cells and higher diversity in long-lived donors than in aged donors. The unknown donor CMV status may have confounded expanded clonotype changes.

This clonotype was seen ten or more times. Its antigen is as yet unknown. It was with a sample-barcoded 5' primer and a J-beta primer mix that a second PCR of roughly 7 to 12 cycles was run. Each cDNA was tagged by a template-switch adaptor containing 12 random nucleotides. TCRdb re-called the 5' RACE reads through MiXCR, storing one row per CDR3 protein. Among 590,000 or so distinct CDR3 sequences listed, about 28% were seen once. They isolated at least 7 million PBMCs from each sample. The CDR3 runs to 14 residues. In germline, CDR1 is MNHNY, CDR2 SVGAGI (reference sequence). The V gene lost 6 bases and the J gene lost 3 bases, with 15 bases spanning the gap.

J is TRBJ2-7 and V is TRBV6-6; D uncertain. The source material was blood. This receptor was obtained from a woman aged 80 or over in good health. The CDR3 is CASRNTEFLYEQYF. The CDR3 DNA reads as TGTGCCAGCAGGAACACAGAATTCCTCTACGAGCAGTACTTC.